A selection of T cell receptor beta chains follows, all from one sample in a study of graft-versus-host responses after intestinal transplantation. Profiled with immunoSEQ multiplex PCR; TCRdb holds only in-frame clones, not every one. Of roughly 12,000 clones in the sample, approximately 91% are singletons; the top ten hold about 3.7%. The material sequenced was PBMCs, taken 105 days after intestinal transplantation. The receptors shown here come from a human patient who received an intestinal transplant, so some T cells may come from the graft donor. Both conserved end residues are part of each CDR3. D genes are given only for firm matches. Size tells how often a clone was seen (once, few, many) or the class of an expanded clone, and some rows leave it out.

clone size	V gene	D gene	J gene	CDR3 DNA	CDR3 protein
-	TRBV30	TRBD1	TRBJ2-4	TGTGCCTGGAGCCTTTGGACAGGGGACATTCAGTACTTC	CAWSLWTGDIQYF
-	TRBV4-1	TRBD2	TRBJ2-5	TGCGCCAGCAGCCAAGAGGTAGCGGGGGGTCAAGAGACCCAGTACTTC	CASSQEVAGGQETQYF
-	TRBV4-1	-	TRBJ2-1	TGCGCCAGCAGCCAAGGGGATGAGCAGTTCTTC	CASSQGDEQFF
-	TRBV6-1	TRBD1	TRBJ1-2	TGTGCCAGCAGAGTCCTAAGACAGGGTGGCTATGGCTACACCTTC	CASRVLRQGGYGYTF
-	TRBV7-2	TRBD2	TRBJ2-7	TGTGCCAGCAGCCCGGGACTAGCGGGAGGATACGAGCAGTACTTC	CASSPGLAGGYEQYF
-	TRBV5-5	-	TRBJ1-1	TGTGCCAGCAGCGACCGGGACCTGTGGGTGAACACTGAAGCTTTCTTT	CASSDRDLWVNTEAFF
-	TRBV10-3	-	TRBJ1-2	TGTGCCATCAGTGAGTCTCAAGGGACGAACTATGGCTACACCTTC	CAISESQGTNYGYTF
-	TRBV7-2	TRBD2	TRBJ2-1	TGTGCCAGCAGCTTTGGACTAGCGGGGTACGAGCAGTTCTTC	CASSFGLAGYEQFF
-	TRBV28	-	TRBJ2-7	TGTGCCAGCTTTGGGCCCAACTACATCAGCTCCTACGAGCAGTACTTC	CASFGPNYISSYEQYF
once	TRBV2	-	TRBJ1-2	TGTGCCAGCAGTGAAGGGGGACCGAACTATGGCTACACCTTC	CASSEGGPNYGYTF
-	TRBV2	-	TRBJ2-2	TGTGCCAGCAGTGACCCAGGGAGGAACACCTGGGAGCTGTTTTTT	CASSDPGRNTWELFF
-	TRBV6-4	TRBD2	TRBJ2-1	TGTGCCAGCAGTCCGTCGACTAGCGGGGGGGCCAATGAGCAGTTCTTC	CASSPSTSGGANEQFF
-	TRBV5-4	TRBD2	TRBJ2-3	TGTGCCAGCAGCCCCGGGACTAGGGGTTCCGTTAAGCAGTATTTT	CASSPGTRGSVKQYF
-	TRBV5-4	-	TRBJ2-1	TGTGCCAGCAGCTCCTACCGGGACTCCACCGACAATGAGCAGTTCTTC	CASSSYRDSTDNEQFF
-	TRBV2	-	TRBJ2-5	TGTGCCAGCAGCCCAGGGGTAGCTGGGGAGACCCAGTACTTC	CASSPGVAGETQYF
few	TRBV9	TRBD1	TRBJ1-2	TGTGCCAGCGCCCGGGACAGGCTCTATGGCTACACCTTC	CASARDRLYGYTF
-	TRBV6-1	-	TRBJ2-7	TGTGCCAGCAGCCGCATCCTAGGCGACGAGCAGTACTTC	CASSRILGDEQYF
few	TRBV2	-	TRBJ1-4	TGTGCCAGCCAAAACGAAAAACTGTTTTTT	CASQNEKLFF
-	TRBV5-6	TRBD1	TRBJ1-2	TGTGCCAGCAGCTTTGGACAGGGTTATGGTGGCTACACCTTC	CASSFGQGYGGYTF
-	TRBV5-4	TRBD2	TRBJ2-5	TGTGCCAGCAGCTTATCGCGGGGGGACCAAGAGACCCAGTACTTC	CASSLSRGDQETQYF
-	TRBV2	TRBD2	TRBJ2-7	TGTGCCAGCAGTGCACTAGCGGGAGAAATTGAGCAGTACTTC	CASSALAGEIEQYF
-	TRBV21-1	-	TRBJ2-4	TGTGCCAGCAGCGGGACAGGGGGCAACATTCAGTACTTC	CASSGTGGNIQYF
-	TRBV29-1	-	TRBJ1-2	TGCAGCGTCGCAGGGACCCCTATTCTCAACGGCTACACCTTC	CSVAGTPILNGYTF
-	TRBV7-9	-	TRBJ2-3	TGTGCCAGCAGCGAGGCGGACAGCGACCCAGATACGCAGTATTTT	CASSEADSDPDTQYF
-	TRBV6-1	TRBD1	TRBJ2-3	TGTGCCAGCAGTGACGGAAGGGTGACAGGGTGGAGCACAGATACGCAGTATTTT	CASSDGRVTGWSTDTQYF
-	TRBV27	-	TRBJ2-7	TGTGCCAGCAGCCCTACCGGGACGGTCTACGAGCAGTACTTC	CASSPTGTVYEQYF
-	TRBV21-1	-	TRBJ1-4	TGTGCCAGCAGCAAAGTTGAGGGGGTGAACGGGAAACTGTTTTTT	CASSKVEGVNGKLFF
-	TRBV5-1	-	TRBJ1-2	TGCGCCAGCAGCCCCCCGGGGACGAACTATGGCTACACCTTC	CASSPPGTNYGYTF
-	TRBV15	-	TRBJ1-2	TGTGCCACCAGCAGAGATTCGTATGGCTACACCTTC	CATSRDSYGYTF
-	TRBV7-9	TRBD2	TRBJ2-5	TGTGCCAGCAGCTTAGCCGGACTAGCGGGAGGAGAGACCCAGTACTTC	CASSLAGLAGGETQYF